A selection of T cell receptor beta chains follows, all from one sample in a study of identical twins. MiXCR, run by TCRdb on the 5' RACE reads, gives a single entry per CDR3 protein. The data show 450,000 to 500,000 distinct CDR3 sequences, roughly an eighth seen once. These same records also appear under a second study, on yellow fever vaccine responses in identical twins.

The sample was CD4+ T cells sorted from blood. These receptors came from a woman aged 18-29 years in good health. Each CDR3 is given with its conserved first and last residue.

TRBV10-3	CAISGRGRDEQYF
TRBV6-2/TRBV6-3	CASSYSKGTLTGELFF
TRBV12-3/TRBV12-4	CASSLGSRQGAYEQYF
TRBV3-1	CASSQDGARGDIQYF
TRBV11-2	CASSLDKTSEQYF
TRBV19	CASGDGWYSEQYF
TRBV6-1	CASRTGEGAGNTIYF
TRBV5-1	CASSYGQGGENLFF
TRBV6-1	CASRRPGTAPSYEQYF
TRBV20-1	CSARIPQGNNQPQHF
TRBV20-1	CSARPSGSTDTQYF
TRBV28	CASSSGLAGGPSTDTQYF
TRBV14	CASSQGPWGETQYF
TRBV2	CASSVPAVPVLTF
TRBV5-6	CASSFRGPNTDTQYF
TRBV5-1	CASGRGGSGTGELFF
TRBV12-3/TRBV12-4	CASSLDSSYGYTF
TRBV7-3	CASGSGRQMSGELFF
TRBV4-2	CASSKTKTSGGNTQYF
TRBV7-8	CASSLGDRGWPQHF
TRBV7-6	CASSLGLAGGQGEQFF